The rows below give T cell receptor beta chains drawn from one sample of a study of a mutant IDH1 vaccine in newly diagnosed glioma. Assay used: immunoSEQ multiplex PCR; TCRdb lists only in-frame clones, some missing. The profile shows 50,000 to 55,000 clones, less than 75% of them singletons. Their antigens are not known. Specimen: peripheral blood mononuclear cells (PBMCs), collected from a glioma patient whose treatment included an IDH1 peptide vaccine. These TCRs come from a man aged 40-49 years with glioma. Some clones in this sample may be carry-over from other donors' samples. CDR3s include the opening cysteine and the closing phenylalanine or tryptophan. A D gene is named only where the DNA matches it firmly.

TRBV11-2	TRBD1	CASSDGTGTRKLFF
TRBV2	-	CASSEAGRGGDGYTF
TRBV6-1	-	CASSVGGREAFF
TRBV19	-	CASSIADTNTEAFF
TRBV2	-	CASSPIASTDTQYF
TRBV5-1	TRBD1	CASSLADRGYEAFF
TRBV5-1	-	CASSWPEQNTGELFF
TRBV2	TRBD1	CAAGQGSGYTF
TRBV6-5	TRBD1	CASSKTGGANTIYF
TRBV5-1	TRBD1	CASSLEGGLSPLHF
TRBV7-3	-	CASRIYEQYF
TRBV7-6	-	CASSLAPGEEIYQYF
TRBV5-1	TRBD2	CASSRGGGPTGELFF
TRBV10-3	-	CAISDGTPVGAFF
TRBV6-6	TRBD1	CASTQPGTANGNTIYF
TRBV6-6	-	CASSYVARGNTEAFF
TRBV6-5	-	CASRRHLGVQPQHF
TRBV27	-	CASSPRQAYEQYF
TRBV7-7	-	CASSPLGNTGELFF
TRBV6-1	-	CASSEGEGGYGYTF
TRBV19	TRBD1	CASSTYTGGGYEQYF
TRBV5-8	TRBD1	CASRGQTNYGYTF
TRBV7-6	-	CASSMLGAEAFF
TRBV10-2	-	CASSEGRGTTEAFF
TRBV18	-	CASSPEETQYF
TRBV27	-	CASSTSRGTYTDTQYF
TRBV21-1	-	CASLGQGNSPLHF
TRBV19	-	CASSPAWERVGNEQFF